One and the same sample provided the 25 T cell receptor beta chains below, sequenced in a study of T cell responses to AZD1222 COVID-19 vaccine. The data were produced by immunoSEQ multiplex PCR, yet TCRdb's version contains in-frame clones alone and is incomplete. The sample lists 75,000 to 100,000 clones, 85% occurring once. Sample: peripheral blood, taken on day 0 of AZD1222 vaccination. The receptors were sampled from an adult in good health.

The chain is built from TRBV6-5 and TRBJ1-2; TRBD1 might be the D (6 bases). From germline, CDR1 is MNHEY and CDR2 SVGAGI. V lost 5 bases, J lost 2 bases, and 15 bases lay in between. This CDR3 region has 15 residues. CDR3 sequence reads: CASSLGGAGNYGYTF. CDR3 DNA sequence: TGTGCCAGCAGTCTCGGGGGGGCAGGCAACTATGGCTACACCTTC.

This chain links TRBV7-2 with TRBJ1-2, with a possible D match to TRBD1 (6 bases). Germline-derived CDR1 and CDR2 are SGHTA and FQGNSA. The length of the CDR3 is 14 residues. Trimming shortened V by 4 bases and J by 8 bases, and 17 bases separated the two germline ends. The CDR3 spells CASSYGTIGVGYTF. CDR3 nucleotides: TGTGCCAGCAGCTACGGGACAATCGGAGTCGGCTACACCTTC.

The count of this clone is one. The V gene is TRBV10-3, the J gene TRBJ2-7; weak D call: TRBD2 (6 bases). Between the trimmed V and J ends, which lost 1 base and 2 bases, there was a span of 9 bases. This CDR3 region has 14 residues. Germline V gene lookup returns CDR1 ENHRY and CDR2 SYGVKD. This CDR3 is CAISELGGAYEQYF. CDR3 DNA sequence: TGTGCCATCAGTGAGTTAGGCGGGGCCTACGAGCAGTACTTC.

The chain links TRBV7-2 to TRBJ1-1, with TRBD1 identical over 8 bases. Per germline, CDR1 SGHTA and CDR2 FQGNSA. Trimming took 4 bases from V and 11 from J; bases not matched to a gene: 12. This CDR3 is built from 14 residues. CDR3 sequence reads: CASSWSGQGAMAFF. In DNA form, the CDR3 reads TGTGCCAGCAGCTGGAGCGGTCAGGGGGCTATGGCTTTCTTT. The whole variable domain, filled in from reference TRBV7-2 and TRBJ1-1, reads GAGVSQSPSNKVTEKGKDVELRCDPISGHTALYWYRQSLGQGLEFLIYFQGNSAPDKSGLPSDRFSAERTGGSVSTLTIQRTQQEDSAVYLCASSWSGQGAMAFFGQGTRLTVV.

The chain joins TRBV21-1 to TRBJ2-1; the D call of TRBD1 is as the table states it, not checked on the DNA. TRBV21-1 has pseudogene status. The CDR3 contains 19 residues. CDR3 bases: TGTGCCAGCAGCAAAGACGGGGACAGGGCTTTATCCCGCAACAATGAGCAGTTCTTC. Its translation: CASSKDGDRALSRNNEQFF.

This chain connects TRBV11-2 to TRBJ1-2; tentatively, D is TRBD1 (6 bases). CDR1 is SGHAT, CDR2 FQNNGV, per germline. This CDR3 has 14 amino acids. Trimming took 3 bases from V and 2 from J, leaving 10 bases between them. The CDR3 sequence: CASSFGRGNYGYTF. The CDR3, as DNA: TGTGCCAGCAGCTTCGGCAGGGGCAACTATGGCTACACCTTC.

This chain links TRBV2 with TRBJ2-5, with TRBD2 matching over 9 bases. The trim removed 7 bases at V and 5 bases at J, leaving 8 bases unmatched. CDR1 is SNHLY, CDR2 FYNNEI, per germline. CDR3 length: 14 amino acids. CDR3 DNA sequence: TGTGCCAGCACGCGGGCGGGGGGGCCTGAGACCCAGTACTTC. This codes for CASTRAGGPETQYF.

Written as DNA, the CDR3 is TGTGCCAGCAGCCGGACTAGCGGGGGGTCAAAAGACAATGAGCAGTTCTTC. Its translation is CASSRTSGGSKDNEQFF. The genes are TRBV7-9 and TRBJ2-1; 14 positions match TRBD2. CDR3 size: 17 residues. From germline, CDR1 is SEHNR and CDR2 FQNEAQ (reference sequence). V lost 5 bases and J lost 5; bases outside the gene matches: 8.

The chain has TRBV18 and TRBJ1-1; possibly TRBD1 for D (6 bases). Trimming took off 5 bases at V and 5 bases at J, with 12 bases between the two ends. The CDR3 length is 13 residues. The germline gives CDR1 KGHSH, CDR2 LQKENI. The CDR3 reads CASSATGQTEAFF. The CDR3 coding sequence is TGTGCCAGCTCAGCGACAGGACAGACTGAAGCTTTCTTT.

The J gene is TRBJ2-7, the V gene TRBV4-3; the D gene is possibly TRBD1 (6 bases). Germline CDR1 reads LGHNA; CDR2 reads YSLEER. The CDR3 consists of 15 residues. V was clipped by 0 bases and J by 3 bases, with 12 bases between them. In DNA form, the CDR3 reads TGCGCCAGCAGCCAAGATATGGACAGAGACTACGAGCAGTACTTC. Translation gives CASSQDMDRDYEQYF.

The chain recombines TRBV6-1 with TRBJ2-3; D is possibly TRBD1 (7 bases). Trimming shortened V by 2 bases and J by 0 bases, and 15 bases separated the two germline ends. Germline CDR1 is MNHNS and CDR2 is SASEGT. This CDR3 comprises 17 residues. The CDR3 is CASSEPRRGPSTDTQYF. CDR3 in DNA: TGTGCCAGCAGTGAACCGAGGAGGGGGCCTAGCACAGATACGCAGTATTTT.

The rearrangement joins TRBV3-1 (or the pseudogene TRBV3-2) to TRBJ2-3; TRBD2 matches 10 bases. CDR1 is LGHDT, CDR2 YNNKEL, per germline (reference sequence). The CDR3 is made up of 15 amino acids. J gave up 2 bases and V 4 bases, and 3 bases lay outside the gene matches. CDR3 bases: TGTGCCAGCAGCCCTAGCGGGGGAGTCACAGATACGCAGTATTTT. Protein sequence: CASSPSGGVTDTQYF.

This chain uses TRBV19 with TRBJ1-5; 9 positions match TRBD1. The CDR3 is 16 amino acids. The junction had 8 bases not matched to a gene; V was cut back by 3 bases and J by 5 bases. The germline V gene encodes CDR1 LNHDA and CDR2 SQIVND (reference sequence). CDR3 DNA sequence: TGTGCCAGTAGTATTAAGGGACAGGGTTTGTATCAGCCCCAGCATTTT. Amino acid sequence: CASSIKGQGLYQPQHF.

The chain links TRBV7-2 to TRBJ2-3; D may correspond to TRBD1 or TRBD2 (6 bases each). CDR3 length equals 18 residues. V lost 2 bases, J lost 4 bases, and 22 bases lay in between. CDR1 and CDR2 from the germline V gene are SGHTA and FQGNSA. The CDR3 loop is CASSLNSLGGRLADTQYF. As DNA, the CDR3 is TGTGCCAGCAGCTTAAACTCGTTAGGGGGGCGGTTGGCAGATACGCAGTATTTT.

The CDR3 is CASSYSVASDTQYF. The CDR3 region has the DNA TGTGCCAGCAGTTACTCGGTCGCCTCAGATACGCAGTATTTT. The rearrangement joins TRBV6-5 to TRBJ2-3; D is undetermined. From germline, CDR1 is MNHEY and CDR2 SVGAGI. The CDR3 length is 14 residues. V dropped 0 bases and J dropped 4 bases, with 8 bases sitting between them.

This clone was recorded once. The chain has TRBV6-1 and TRBJ1-6; perhaps TRBD1 as D (6 bases). V shed 3 bases and J shed 8 bases, with 17 bases lying between them. The CDR3 length is 16 residues. Germline V gene sequence: CDR1 MNHNS, CDR2 SASEGT. The CDR3 DNA is TGTGCCAGCAGTGAGCCCACTCAGGGGAAGGATTCACCCCTCCACTTT. This codes for CASSEPTQGKDSPLHF.

This clone was seen just once. The rearrangement joins TRBV7-6 to TRBJ2-7, with D possibly TRBD2 on 5 matching bases. V lost 5 bases, J lost 3 bases, and 17 bases lay in between. Germline V gene sequence: CDR1 SGHVS, CDR2 FNYEAQ. The CDR3 runs to 15 residues. CDR3 residues: CASSLGRGGIYEQYF. The DNA of the CDR3 is TGTGCCAGCAGCCTAGGCCGGGGTGGGATCTACGAGCAGTACTTC.

This sequence joins TRBV5-1 and TRBJ2-1; possible D gene TRBD1, 6 bases. V lost 4 bases to trimming and J lost 0 bases, with 14 bases between them. Per the germline V gene, CDR1 is SGHRS and CDR2 is YFSETQ. The length of the CDR3 is 16 residues. DNA for the CDR3: TGCGCCAGCAGCGAGGGACAATTGAGCTCCTACAATGAGCAGTTCTTC. This gives the protein CASSEGQLSSYNEQFF.

This clone occurred once. The genes are TRBV9 and TRBJ2-3; 13 nucleotides match TRBD2. Germline V gene lookup returns CDR1 SGDLS and CDR2 YYNGEE. CDR3 length equals 17 residues. V dropped 3 bases and J dropped 2; count of bases not matched to a gene: 6. The CDR3 is CASSGGTSGVITDTQYF. The CDR3, as DNA: TGTGCCAGCAGCGGGGGGACTAGCGGGGTTATCACAGATACGCAGTATTTT.

The genes are TRBV29-1 and TRBJ2-1, with D possibly being TRBD1 (6 bases). The CDR3 length is 12 residues. Germline V gives CDR1 SQVTM, CDR2 ANQGSEA. The CDR3 sequence is CAGVLSYNEQFF. CDR3 DNA sequence: TGCGCAGGGGTCCTCTCCTACAATGAGCAGTTCTTC.

This chain joins TRBV4-1 and TRBJ1-6; weak D call: TRBD1 (5 bases). V lost 0 bases and J lost 10, with 16 bases in between. This CDR3 spans 16 amino acids. Looked up from germline, CDR1 is MGHRA and CDR2 is YSYEKL. This CDR3 reads CASSQDPRQPRSPLHF. The CDR3 DNA sequence: TGCGCCAGCAGCCAAGACCCCAGACAGCCTCGGTCACCCCTCCACTTT.

The chain links TRBV11-2 to TRBJ2-1, with D perhaps matching TRBD1 or TRBD2 (5 bases each). There are 14 residues in the CDR3. The V gene lost 5 bases and the J gene lost 5 bases, with 13 bases spanning the gap. CDR1 and CDR2 (germline): SGHAT, FQNNGV. The CDR3 bases are TGTGCCAGCAGCGACCCCGGGACGGACAATGAGCAGTTCTTC. Protein product: CASSDPGTDNEQFF.

The chain carries TRBV7-3 and TRBJ2-1; either TRBD1 or TRBD2 may supply D (5 bases each). Germline V gene lookup returns CDR1 SGHTA and CDR2 FQGTGA. The CDR3 covers 16 residues. The V end lost 5 bases, the J end lost 7 bases, and 21 bases lay between the germline ends. CDR3 protein: CASSLLGVALMNEQFF. CDR3 in DNA: TGTGCCAGCAGCCTACTAGGGGTAGCCTTAATGAATGAGCAGTTCTTC.

V is TRBV9 and J is TRBJ2-1; D may be TRBD2 (6 bases). This CDR3 contains 15 residues. Germline V gene sequence: CDR1 SGDLS, CDR2 YYNGEE. V lost 3 bases and J lost 3, with 13 bases in between. The CDR3 protein is CASSAGETIYNEQFF. The CDR3 nucleotides are TGTGCCAGCAGCGCGGGGGAAACCATCTACAATGAGCAGTTCTTC.

Concerning this clone: The missing conserved phenylalanine or tryptophan at the end of this CDR3 makes a read error likely. No DNA is shown, since the ends of the CDR3 on it are uncertain; the CDR3 is the one TCRdb lists. J is TRBJ2-4 and V is TRBV6-4; the DNA was not compared with TRBD2, the D call given in the table. Including both end residues, the CDR3 is 8 amino acids long. The germline V gene encodes CDR1 MRHNA and CDR2 SNTAGT. This CDR3 reads CASTPPRV.